The sequence of this T cell receptor beta chain was determined in a study of T-cell memory formation after mild COVID-19. Study-level points and caveats: Clones contracting day 15 to 85 were balanced CD4/CD8; later expanders leaned CD4+.

Constant-segment primers were used for 5'RACE, and the resulting TCR alpha and TCR beta cDNA libraries carried sample barcodes and UMIs. TCRdb passed the 5' RACE reads through MiXCR, listing each CDR3 protein once. The repertoire holds some 150,000 distinct CDR3 sequences, with approximately 21% as singletons. V lost 2 bases and J 3 bases, leaving 19 bases between the germline ends. Germline CDR1 and CDR2: MDHEN and SYDVKM. This CDR3 is built from 17 residues. This clonotype was recorded a few times. What it recognizes is unknown. The clonotype comes from an adult woman who had mild COVID-19 (a few samples of this study predate the infection). Cell type and time point are not known. The sample taken for sequencing was PBMCs or a T cell subset sorted from them (not recorded which). This rearrangement joins TRBV28 to TRBJ2-5; D might be TRBD1 (7 bases). In DNA, the CDR3 is TGTGCCAGCAGTTTACCTCTCTCAGGGGGGTCCAAAGAGACCCAGTACTTC. The encoded protein is CASSLPLSGGSKETQYF.